Shown below are 19 T cell receptor beta chains from a single sample sequenced in a study of OX40 agonist ivuxolimab in advanced cancers. Produced via immunoSEQ multiplex PCR; TCRdb's table is partial and in-frame only. Of 45,000 to 50,000 clones in the sample, roughly 90% are singletons; the top ten hold about 10%. The specimen comprised CD4+ or CD8+ T cells sorted from blood, sampled in a trial of the OX40 agonist ivuxolimab. These receptor sequences come from an adult with an advanced solid tumor such as melanoma, head and neck, liver or kidney cancer.

The chain joins TRBV19 to TRBJ2-7; 9 bases match TRBD2. The CDR3 length is 14 residues. Germline V gene sequence: CDR1 LNHDA, CDR2 SQIVND (reference sequence). With 5 bases clipped from V and 3 bases from J, the junction kept 5 bases outside the gene matches. CDR3 nucleotides: TGTGCCAGTAGTGTAGCGGGAGAAGTCTACGAGCAGTACTTC. It specifies CASSVAGEVYEQYF.

The chain has TRBV13 and TRBJ2-3, with 9 bases matching TRBD2. The CDR3 runs to 16 residues. Germline V gene data show CDR1 as PRHDT and CDR2 as FYEKMQ (reference sequence). The trim removed 5 bases at V and 0 bases at J, leaving 6 bases unmatched. CDR3 bases: TGTGCCAGCAGCCGCGGGGGGGTGGATAGCACAGATACGCAGTATTTT. Translating it yields CASSRGGVDSTDTQYF. Drawing the rest from reference TRBV13 and TRBJ2-3, the complete variable domain is AAGVIQSPRHLIKEKRETATLKCYPIPRHDTVYWYQQGPGQDPQFLISFYEKMQSDKGSIPDRFSAQQFSDYHSELNMSSLELGDSALYFCASSRGGVDSTDTQYFGPGTRLTVL.

The chain carries TRBV6-4 and TRBJ2-7; possibly TRBD2 for D (6 bases). This CDR3 has 15 residues. The ends were cut back, 4 bases at V and 2 bases at J, with 15 bases in the middle. Germline V gene lookup returns CDR1 MRHNA and CDR2 SNTAGT. CDR3 sequence reads: CASSVLGGPTYEQYF. The CDR3 DNA follows: TGTGCCAGCAGTGTCTTGGGGGGACCGACCTACGAGCAGTACTTC.

The rearrangement links TRBV25-1 to TRBJ1-2; D unclear. V was pared by 3 bases and J by 8 bases, with 13 bases between. Germline values: CDR1 MGHDK, CDR2 SYGVNS. This CDR3 has 13 amino acids. DNA for the CDR3: TGTGCCAGCAGTGATTCAATAGCCGAGGGCTACACCTTC. Translated, it gives CASSDSIAEGYTF.

The rearrangement joins TRBV5-8 to TRBJ2-3; tentative D call: TRBD2 (5 bases). The V gene lost 2 bases and the J gene lost 4 bases, with 14 bases spanning the gap. This CDR3 spans 15 amino acids. Germline V lookup: CDR1 SGHTS, CDR2 YDEGEE. The DNA of the CDR3 is TGTGCCAGCAGCTTACTCCCCCCCGGGGCAGATACGCAGTATTTT. This translates into CASSLLPPGADTQYF.

The chain recombines TRBV9 with TRBJ2-1, with unresolved D. This CDR3 is 11 amino acids long. Trimming removed 0 bases at V and 10 bases at J, with 5 bases between. Germline V gene data show CDR1 as SGDLS and CDR2 as YYNGEE. CDR3 sequence (DNA): TGTGCCAGCAGCGTAGAAGAGGAGCAGTTCTTC. This codes for CASSVEEEQFF.

The chain uses TRBV7-6 and TRBJ2-7; TRBD2 is a possible D gene (6 bases). The CDR3 is made up of 16 amino acids. V dropped 1 base and J dropped 2 bases, with 15 bases sitting between them. Germline CDR1 is SGHVS and CDR2 is FNYEAQ. Here the CDR3 DNA reads TGTGCCAGCAGCTTAGAAATAGCGGAGACGACCTACGAGCAGTACTTC. This encodes CASSLEIAETTYEQYF.

On this clone: Sequence at one end of the junction differs from germline and may be a read error. J is TRBJ1-3 and V is TRBV11-3, with D possibly TRBD1 on 5 matching bases. There are 14 residues in the CDR3. Germline CDR1 reads SGHNT; CDR2 reads YENEEA. The CDR3 loop reads CASSLRGYGNAIYF. The CDR3 DNA sequence: TGTGCCAGCAGCTTACGGGGGTACGGAAACGCCATATATTTT.

This clone has a single count. J is TRBJ2-7 and V is TRBV11-2; 8 nucleotides line up with TRBD1. The CDR3 loop spans 15 amino acids. Trimming at V came to 3 bases and at J to 4 bases, leaving 8 bases not matched to a gene. CDR1 and CDR2 (germline): SGHAT, FQNNGV. The CDR3 sequence: CASSFIRGQRYEQYF. The CDR3 bases are TGTGCCAGCAGCTTCATCAGGGGGCAGCGATACGAGCAGTACTTC.

This sequence joins TRBV5-6 and TRBJ2-7; TRBD1 aligns across 9 bases. Germline V CDR1 and CDR2: SGHDT, YYEEEE. The CDR3 runs to 10 residues. Losses at the gene ends were 4 bases for V and 13 bases for J; bases not matched to a gene: 3. In nucleotides, the CDR3 is TGTGCCAGCAGCGGGGACAGGGAATACTTC. Protein: CASSGDREYF.

The rearrangement links TRBV19 to TRBJ1-3; 8 nucleotides align to TRBD1. The CDR3 is made up of 14 amino acids. V gave up 3 bases and J gave up 4 bases; unmatched junction bases: 2. Germline V gene data show CDR1 as LNHDA and CDR2 as SQIVND (reference sequence). CDR3 DNA sequence: TGTGCCAGTAGTATCTGGGACAGGGGAAACACCATATATTTT. Its translation is CASSIWDRGNTIYF.

The chain combines TRBV5-1 with TRBJ2-6; D call uncertain. Germline lookup yields CDR1 SGHRS and CDR2 YFSETQ. V was shortened by 4 bases and J by 2 bases, with 10 bases between the two germline ends. This CDR3 has 15 amino acids. The DNA of the CDR3 is TGCGCCAGCAGCCCTGCCTCAGCTGGGGCCAACGTCCTGACTTTC. Protein sequence: CASSPASAGANVLTF.

V gene TRBV13 combines with J gene TRBJ2-3, with D unresolved. CDR1 and CDR2 (germline): PRHDT, FYEKMQ (reference sequence). Between the trimmed V and J ends, which lost 2 bases and 2 bases, there was a span of 5 bases. CDR3 length: 13 amino acids. The CDR3 region has the DNA TGTGCCAGCAGCTTAACCCCCACAGATACGCAGTATTTT. Its protein product is CASSLTPTDTQYF.

The chain combines TRBV6-5 with TRBJ1-2; D perhaps matches TRBD1 (5 bases). Trimming removed 6 bases from V and 8 bases from J, with 13 bases in between. Germline values: CDR1 MNHEY, CDR2 SVGAGI. The CDR3 consists of 12 residues. CDR3 nucleotide sequence: TGTGCCAGCAGCATGCGGACAAGCGGCTACACCTTC. It codes for CASSMRTSGYTF.

This chain links TRBV4-2 with TRBJ2-5; 7 bases align to TRBD1. The J segment lost 1 base and the V segment lost 5 bases, leaving 4 bases of the junction unmatched. CDR3 size: 14 residues. Germline V lookup: CDR1 LGHNA, CDR2 YNFKEQ. The CDR3 DNA reads as TGTGCCAGCAGCTTGACAGGGCCCCAAGAGACCCAGTACTTC. It yields the protein CASSLTGPQETQYF.

The V and J genes are TRBV29-1 and TRBJ1-2; D is perhaps TRBD1 (5 bases). Germline CDR1 and CDR2: SQVTM and ANQGSEA. This CDR3 contains 14 residues. Trimming removed 3 bases from V and 1 base from J, with 12 bases in between. CDR3 in DNA: TGCAGCGTTGAGGTTCGGGGGTATAACTATGGCTACACCTTC. This sequence encodes CSVEVRGYNYGYTF. Filled out from reference TRBV29-1 and TRBJ1-2, the complete variable domain reads SAVISQKPSRDICQRGTSLTIQCQVDSQVTMMFWYRQQPGQSLTLIATANQGSEATYESGFVIDKFPISRPNLTFSTLTVSNMSPEDSSIYLCSVEVRGYNYGYTFGSGTRLTVV.

This clone was recorded only once. The genes are TRBV15 and TRBJ2-7, with TRBD2 as a possible D gene (6 bases). The V and J ends lost 0 bases and 5 bases respectively, with 14 bases between them. The CDR3 extends over 15 amino acids. Germline assignment: CDR1 LNHNV and CDR2 YYDKDF (reference sequence). The CDR3 region is CATSREVGRINEQYF. CDR3 DNA: TGTGCCACCAGCAGAGAAGTTGGGAGGATCAACGAGCAGTACTTC.

CDR3 nucleotides: TGTGCGAGGCAGGGGGTACTAGACTATGGCACAGATACGCAGTATTTT. Translation: CARQGVLDYGTDTQYF. The chain couples TRBV7-9 to TRBJ2-3; TRBD1 agrees at 7 bases. The CDR3 has 16 amino acids. Germline V gene lookup returns CDR1 SEHNR and CDR2 FQNEAQ (reference sequence).

V gene TRBV28 combines with J gene TRBJ2-2; D might be TRBD1 (6 bases). The CDR3 consists of 17 residues. Trimming cost V 4 bases and J 2 bases, with 17 bases left between them. The germline V gene encodes CDR1 MDHEN and CDR2 SYDVKM. In DNA, the CDR3 is TGTGCCAGCAGTTCCCCTTGGGCGGACAGTAACACCGGGGAGCTGTTTTTT. This encodes CASSSPWADSNTGELFF.